This paragraph reports one T cell receptor (beta chain). Its antigen is currently unknown. This sample is part of a study of blood T cells in healthy people across ages. The study, taken as a whole, reports: Diversity estimates from one million T cells were considered underestimates. PBMC samples, being unsorted, prevented any conclusive comparison of naive and antigen-experienced cells. Donor CMV infection status was unknown, possibly confounding age-related changes in expanded clonotypes.

Per the germline V gene, CDR1 is MGHRA and CDR2 is YSYEKL. This CDR3 comprises 17 residues. The authors ran a second PCR of 7 to 11 cycles using a sample-barcoded 5' primer and a J-beta primer mix. Template switching added a 12-random-nucleotide identifier to every cDNA molecule. MiXCR, run by TCRdb on the 5' RACE reads, gives a single entry per CDR3 protein. The top ten hold approximately 15% of the sample, which has hundreds of thousands of distinct CDR3 sequences, around 30% seen once. The V and J genes are TRBV4-1 and TRBJ2-4, with 11 bases matching TRBD1. The J call could be wrong; TRBJ2-7 is a better fit for the DNA end. This TCR derives from a woman aged 80 or over in good health. The material sequenced was blood. The CDR3 coding sequence is TGCGCCAGCAGCCAAGATCTGCCGGGACAGGGGGCCTACGAGCAGTACTTC. The encoded protein is CASSQDLPGQGAYEQYF.